The 29 T cell receptor beta chains below all came from one sample that was sequenced in a study of cytomegalovirus exposure and HLA in healthy donors. The protocol was immunoSEQ multiplex PCR, while the TCRdb copy is restricted to in-frame clones and leaves out a portion. The sample has about 120,000 clones; around 95% are singletons. The specimen sequenced was PBMCs. The receptor set was obtained from a man between 18 and 29 years old in good health and CMV-seronegative.

The chain employs TRBV18 and TRBJ1-1; D unresolved. The CDR3 has 15 amino acids. Germline V lookup: CDR1 KGHSH, CDR2 LQKENI. Trimming left V 2 bases short and J 3 bases short, with 13 bases between. The CDR3 loop reads CASSPGVSGYTEAFF. DNA of the CDR3: TGTGCCAGCTCACCAGGGGTTTCGGGATACACTGAAGCTTTCTTT.

This clone appeared once. V gene TRBV27 combines with J gene TRBJ1-1, with a possible D match to TRBD1 (6 bases). CDR1 MNHEY and CDR2 SMNVEV come from the germline V gene (reference sequence). This CDR3 is built from 14 residues. Trimming pared 6 bases from V and 0 bases from J, leaving 11 bases between. The CDR3 DNA reads TGTGCCAGCAGACCCTACAGGGTGAACACTGAAGCTTTCTTT. Protein product: CASRPYRVNTEAFF.

This chain joins TRBV30 and TRBJ2-5; D ambiguous. With 0 bases removed from V and 9 bases from J, the gap between germline ends came to 14 bases. CDR3 length: 13 amino acids. Germline CDR1 is GTSNPN and CDR2 is SVGIG (reference sequence). The CDR3 region has the DNA TGTGCCTGGAGTGTAGCGCCAGCCCGTGCCCAGTACTTC. Encoded protein: CAWSVAPARAQYF. The full variable domain, rest sourced from reference TRBV30 and TRBJ2-5, is SQTIHQWPATLVQPVGSPLSLECTVEGTSNPNLYWYRQAAGRGLQLLFYSVGIGQISSEVPQNLSASRPQDRQFILSSKKLLLSDSGFYLCAWSVAPARAQYFGPGTRLLVL.

J is TRBJ1-2 and V is TRBV10-3, with 7 nucleotides matching TRBD1. V lost 3 bases, J lost 4 bases, and 8 bases stayed unmatched. This CDR3 has 15 amino acids. CDR1 and CDR2 (germline): ENHRY, SYGVKD. This CDR3 is CAISDRQGLSYGYTF. The CDR3 DNA reads TGTGCCATCAGTGACCGACAGGGTTTAAGCTATGGCTACACCTTC.

This rearrangement joins TRBV5-6 to TRBJ2-1; possibly TRBD2 for D (6 bases). There are 16 residues in the CDR3. V lost 0 bases and J 7 bases, leaving 17 bases between the germline ends. Germline CDR1 SGHDT, CDR2 YYEEEE. The CDR3 loop reads CASSLALLAEGNEQFF. The CDR3 DNA reads as TGTGCCAGCAGCTTGGCCCTGTTAGCGGAGGGGAATGAGCAGTTCTTC.

The genes are TRBV11-2 and TRBJ2-5; the D gene is possibly TRBD1 (6 bases). Trimming cost V 1 base and J 5 bases, with 14 bases left between them. The CDR3 covers 15 residues. Germline assignment: CDR1 SGHAT and CDR2 FQNNGV. Here the CDR3 reads CASSLAQGLWETQYF. In DNA, the CDR3 is TGTGCCAGCAGCTTAGCGCAGGGGCTGTGGGAGACCCAGTACTTC.

The chain links TRBV28 to TRBJ1-5; weak D call: TRBD1 (6 bases). There are 15 residues in the CDR3. Germline values: CDR1 MDHEN, CDR2 SYDVKM. With 7 bases removed from V and 2 bases from J, the gap between germline ends came to 15 bases. The CDR3 sequence: CASTEGVLGNQPQHF. CDR3 nucleotides: TGTGCCAGCACCGAGGGGGTTCTTGGCAATCAGCCCCAGCATTTT. The variable domain in full, with the rest retrieved from reference TRBV28 and TRBJ1-5, is DVKVTQSSRYLVKRTGEKVFLECVQDMDHENMFWYRQDPGLGLRLIYFSYDVKMKEKGDIPEGYSVSREKKERFSLILESASTNQTSMYLCASTEGVLGNQPQHFGDGTRLSIL.

V usage is TRBV5-1 and J usage is TRBJ2-2, with 7 bases fitting TRBD2. Germline CDR1 SGHRS, CDR2 YFSETQ. Unmatched junction bases numbered 9, after V lost 6 bases and J lost 4 bases. CDR3 length: 15 amino acids. CDR3 coding DNA: TGCGCCAGCACGACGAAGGCTAGCGGCACCGGGGAGCTGTTTTTT. Residues: CASTTKASGTGELFF.

Notes on this clone: This sample includes further DNA sequences coding for the same CDR3. V gene TRBV4-1 combines with J gene TRBJ2-5, with 12 bases identical to TRBD2. V dropped 4 bases and J dropped 5; count of bases not matched to a gene: 2. CDR1 is MGHRA, CDR2 YSYEKL, per germline. The CDR3 loop spans 14 amino acids. CDR3 sequence (DNA): TGCGCCAGCAGCCTGACTAGCGGGAGCGAGACCCAGTACTTC. The encoded protein is CASSLTSGSETQYF.

This chain joins TRBV7-9 and TRBJ1-1, with D perhaps TRBD1 (5 bases). Trimming stripped 1 base from V and 10 bases from J, with 16 bases between. Germline-derived CDR1 and CDR2 are SEHNR and FQNEAQ (reference sequence). This CDR3 comprises 14 residues. In nucleotides, the CDR3 is TGTGCCAGCAGCTTAGAAGTAAGGGGTGGCGGAGCTTTCTTT. It encodes CASSLEVRGGGAFF.

The V call is TRBV15, the J call TRBJ2-1; TRBD2 matches at 8 bases. Germline-derived CDR1 and CDR2 are LNHNV and YYDKDF (reference sequence). The CDR3 runs 18 residues. Trimming at V came to 3 bases and at J to 4 bases, leaving 14 bases not matched to a gene. DNA of the CDR3: TGTGCCACCAGCAGCCGGGGGCCGTCGGCGGGAGGATACAATGAGCAGTTCTTC. Its translation is CATSSRGPSAGGYNEQFF.

This sequence joins TRBV11-2 and TRBJ2-7, with TRBD2 as a possible D gene (5 bases). Trimming cost V 0 bases and J 3 bases, with 18 bases left between them. The CDR3 loop spans 17 amino acids. Germline values: CDR1 SGHAT, CDR2 FQNNGV. CDR3 in DNA: TGTGCCAGCAGCTTAGACCCCGGGGTAGGGAACCTCTACGAGCAGTACTTC. Its protein is CASSLDPGVGNLYEQYF.

The chain carries TRBV28 and TRBJ2-7, with TRBD2 as a possible D gene (5 bases). The V and J ends lost 3 bases and 6 bases respectively, with 15 bases between them. CDR1 MDHEN and CDR2 SYDVKM come from the germline V gene. The CDR3 sequence is 14 residues long. This CDR3 reads CASSLETSAGEQYF. The CDR3 nucleotides are TGTGCCAGCAGTTTGGAGACATCGGCGGGCGAGCAGTACTTC. Based on the CDR3 plus reference TRBV28 and TRBJ2-7, the full variable domain is DVKVTQSSRYLVKRTGEKVFLECVQDMDHENMFWYRQDPGLGLRLIYFSYDVKMKEKGDIPEGYSVSREKKERFSLILESASTNQTSMYLCASSLETSAGEQYFGPGTRLTVT.

The chain couples TRBV28 to TRBJ2-7, with D tentatively TRBD2 (6 bases). CDR1 and CDR2 (germline): MDHEN, SYDVKM. CDR3 length: 16 amino acids. The V gene lost 3 bases and the J gene lost 0 bases, with 15 bases spanning the gap. In DNA form, the CDR3 reads TGTGCCAGCAGTTTTCGGGTCGGGACTCACTCCTACGAGCAGTACTTC. It codes for CASSFRVGTHSYEQYF.

This chain uses TRBV6-1 with TRBJ2-7; tentatively, D is TRBD2 (5 bases). Trimming stripped 2 bases from V and 3 bases from J, with 14 bases between. The CDR3 runs to 15 residues. Germline V CDR1 and CDR2: MNHNS, SASEGT. The CDR3 DNA reads as TGTGCCAGCAGTGAAAGAGGACTGACCAACTACGAGCAGTACTTC. Protein product: CASSERGLTNYEQYF.

The V call is TRBV4-1, the J call TRBJ1-5; D possibly corresponds to TRBD1 (6 bases). The CDR3 contains 16 residues. Trimming removed 0 bases from V and 6 bases from J, with 15 bases in between. The germline V gene has CDR1 MGHRA and CDR2 YSYEKL. The CDR3 sequence: CASSQEGGGPGQPQHF. As DNA, the CDR3 is TGCGCCAGCAGCCAAGAAGGCGGGGGGCCAGGTCAGCCCCAGCATTTT.

The CDR3 loop reads CASSSQGWTEAFF. The CDR3 coding sequence is TGTGCCAGCAGCTCACAGGGATGGACTGAAGCTTTCTTT. The chain couples TRBV5-4 to TRBJ1-1, with a tentative D call TRBD1 (6 bases). The CDR3 has 13 amino acids. V was trimmed by 3 bases and J by 5 bases, leaving 11 bases between them. Per the germline V gene, CDR1 is SGHNT and CDR2 is YYREEE (reference sequence).

The rearrangement uses TRBV6-5 and TRBJ2-1; 7 nucleotides line up with TRBD2. The J segment lost 9 bases and the V segment lost 6 bases, leaving 14 bases of the junction unmatched. The CDR3 totals 15 residues. The germline CDR1 and CDR2 sequences are MNHEY and SVGAGI. CDR3 sequence: CASSKFYGEGSEQFF. DNA of the CDR3: TGTGCCAGCAGCAAATTCTACGGGGAGGGCAGTGAGCAGTTCTTC.

The V call is TRBV4-2, the J call TRBJ1-1, with TRBD1 matching over 9 bases. Germline V gene data show CDR1 as LGHNA and CDR2 as YNFKEQ. The CDR3 totals 19 residues. The ends lost 4 bases at V and 3 bases at J; junction bases unmatched: 18. CDR3 protein: CASSRTPAGTGIRDTEAFF. For the CDR3, the DNA is TGTGCCAGCAGCCGAACCCCTGCCGGGACAGGGATCAGGGACACTGAAGCTTTCTTT.

V is TRBV25-1 and J is TRBJ2-3, with D perhaps matching TRBD2 (6 bases). V dropped 5 bases and J dropped 4 bases, with 19 bases sitting between them. The CDR3 is 16 residues long. Looked up from germline, CDR1 is MGHDK and CDR2 is SYGVNS. CDR3: CASSSRGRRGADTQYF. The CDR3 nucleotides read TGTGCCAGCAGTTCCCGAGGCCGGAGGGGTGCAGATACGCAGTATTTT.

This rearrangement joins TRBV25-1 to TRBJ1-1, with a possible D match to TRBD1 (6 bases). The CDR3 loop spans 16 amino acids. Between the trimmed V and J ends, which lost 3 bases and 2 bases, there was a span of 16 bases. From germline, CDR1 is MGHDK and CDR2 SYGVNS. In DNA form, the CDR3 reads TGTGCCAGCAGTGACTCGATGGGGGCCGGAAACACTGAAGCTTTCTTT. Amino acid sequence: CASSDSMGAGNTEAFF.

This chain links TRBV27 with TRBJ2-3; possible D gene TRBD2, 6 bases. Trimming removed 2 bases from V and 3 bases from J, with 12 bases in between. The CDR3 covers 15 residues. The V gene's germline CDR1 is MNHEY and CDR2 SMNVEV (reference sequence). The CDR3 reads CASSLGEVGTDTQYF. The CDR3 bases are TGTGCCAGCAGTTTAGGGGAGGTCGGGACAGATACGCAGTATTTT.

This chain links TRBV5-5 with TRBJ2-1; maybe TRBD2 (5 bases). Germline assignment: CDR1 SGHKS and CDR2 YYEKEE (reference sequence). Trimming removed 6 bases from V and 8 bases from J, with 24 bases in between. The CDR3 length is 16 residues. CDR3 DNA: TGTGCCAGCACCCGTACCGGACTGACACCTATGGATGAGCAGTTCTTC. Encoded protein: CASTRTGLTPMDEQFF. Based on the CDR3 plus reference TRBV5-5 and TRBJ2-1, the full variable domain is DAGVTQSPTHLIKTRGQQVTLRCSPISGHKSVSWYQQVLGQGPQFIFQYYEKEERGRGNFPDRFSARQFPNYSSELNVNALLLGDSALYLCASTRTGLTPMDEQFFGPGTRLTVL.

V and J are TRBV7-9 and TRBJ2-7; TRBD1 matches 11 bases. CDR3 length equals 15 residues. CDR1 and CDR2 from the germline V gene are SEHNR and FQNEAQ (reference sequence). Losses at the gene ends were 7 bases for V and 4 bases for J; bases not matched to a gene: 9. CDR3 in DNA: TGTGCCAGCACCCACGGAGGACAGGGGGCTTACGAGCAGTACTTC. Its protein product is CASTHGGQGAYEQYF. Together with reference TRBV7-9 and TRBJ2-7, the CDR3 gives the full variable domain: DTGVSQNPRHKITKRGQNVTFRCDPISEHNRLYWYRQTLGQGPEFLTYFQNEAQLEKSRLLSDRFSAERPKGSFSTLEIQRTEQGDSAMYLCASTHGGQGAYEQYFGPGTRLTVT.

This clone was detected once. The chain combines TRBV18 with TRBJ2-7; D is perhaps TRBD2 (5 bases). This CDR3 contains 15 residues. Germline V lookup: CDR1 KGHSH, CDR2 LQKENI. The ends were cut back, 5 bases at V and 2 bases at J, with 16 bases in the middle. The CDR3 loop is CASSEGPKNAYEQYF. For the CDR3, the DNA is TGTGCCAGCTCAGAGGGCCCCAAGAACGCCTACGAGCAGTACTTC.

This CDR3 is CAPEGGGTSYNEQFF. CDR3 in DNA: TGTGCCCCGGAGGGGGGCGGGACTAGCTACAATGAGCAGTTCTTC. This rearrangement joins TRBV27 to TRBJ2-1; 8 nucleotides agree with TRBD2. With 11 bases clipped from V and 3 bases from J, the junction kept 12 bases outside the gene matches. The CDR3 runs to 15 residues. Germline V gene data show CDR1 as MNHEY and CDR2 as SMNVEV (reference sequence).

The chain carries TRBV6-5 and TRBJ2-1; TRBD1 matches at 9 bases. With 4 bases clipped from V and 7 bases from J, the junction kept 11 bases outside the gene matches. The CDR3 has 16 amino acids. CDR1 and CDR2 (germline): MNHEY, SVGAGI. DNA for the CDR3: TGTGCCAGCAGTTTACGGGGACAGGGAGTGGAGAATGAGCAGTTCTTC. Residues: CASSLRGQGVENEQFF.

The V and J genes are TRBV28 and TRBJ1-1; D unresolved. CDR1 MDHEN and CDR2 SYDVKM come from the germline V gene. The V gene lost 6 bases and the J gene lost 0 bases, with 11 bases spanning the gap. This CDR3 comprises 14 residues. CDR3 loop: CASRSTGMNTEAFF. The CDR3 DNA reads as TGTGCCAGCAGGTCGACGGGGATGAACACTGAAGCTTTCTTT.

The chain joins TRBV5-6 to TRBJ1-1; no firm D call. In germline, CDR1 is SGHDT, CDR2 YYEEEE. V was shortened by 1 base and J by 3 bases, with 7 bases between the two germline ends. The CDR3 length is 13 residues. The DNA of the CDR3 is TGTGCCAGCAGCTTGTGGCAGGACACTGAAGCTTTCTTT. Translated: CASSLWQDTEAFF.